Below are 25 T cell receptor beta chains sequenced from a single sample in a study of CXCR3-negative and CXCR3-positive naive CD8 T cells. The libraries of TRB cDNA were constructed through 5' RACE using UMI labels. Reanalyzing the 5' RACE reads, TCRdb keeps one entry per CDR3 protein, without DNA. Here the sample table reports approximately 53,000 distinct CDR3 sequences. The sample comprised memory CD8+ T cells from blood. Receptor source: a human donor in good health. Some clones in this sample may be carry-over from other donors' samples.

The rearrangement links TRBV7-9 to TRBJ2-7; as DNA is missing, the TRBD1 call by TCRdb cannot be tested. The germline gives CDR1 SEHNR, CDR2 FQNEAQ (reference sequence). The CDR3 covers 15 residues. The chain's CDR3 is CASSLTGTRTYEQYF.

The rearrangement uses TRBV6-1 and TRBJ1-1. The germline V gene has CDR1 MNHNS and CDR2 SASEGT. The CDR3 spans 14 residues. This chain's CDR3 is CASSEERWHTEAFF.

The gene calls are TRBV20-1 and TRBJ2-7; TCRdb names TRBD1, which stays unverified in the absence of DNA. CDR1 and CDR2 (germline): DFQATT, SNEGSKA (reference sequence). This CDR3 comprises 15 residues. The CDR3 loop reads CSAHALGATHYEQYF.

The V and J genes are TRBV6-4 and TRBJ2-1; TCRdb proposes TRBD2, but this gene call is untestable without DNA. Germline CDR1 and CDR2: MRHNA and SNTAGT. The length of the CDR3 is 17 residues. The CDR3 sequence: CASSDSGTSGGANEQFF.

The rearrangement uses TRBV11-2 and TRBJ2-1; TCRdb's D call, TRBD2, is unchecked because there is no DNA. This CDR3 has 19 amino acids. CDR1 and CDR2 from the germline V gene are SGHAT and FQNNGV. CDR3 amino acids: CASSPVPGLAGVYYNEQFF. Supplemented by reference TRBV11-2 and TRBJ2-1, the full variable domain reads EAGVAQSPRYKIIEKRQSVAFWCNPISGHATLYWYQQILGQGPKLLIQFQNNGVVDDSQLPKDRFSAERLKGVDSTLKIQPAKLEDSAVYLCASSPVPGLAGVYYNEQFFGPGTRLTVL.

The gene calls are TRBV6-1 and TRBJ2-1; TCRdb picks TRBD2, but there is no DNA to check that call. Germline CDR1 reads MNHNS; CDR2 reads SASEGT. The CDR3 is 14 residues long. CDR3 protein: CATRTTYMYNEQFF.

The genes are TRBV25-1 and TRBJ2-7; TCRdb outputs TRBD1, but without DNA this stays unchecked. The CDR3 consists of 14 residues. The germline gives CDR1 MGHDK, CDR2 SYGVNS. The CDR3 spells CASSELTGSYEQYF.

The chain carries TRBV7-5 and TRBJ1-1; TCRdb returns TRBD1, unconfirmable since there is no DNA. TRBV7-5 is classified as a pseudogene. The CDR3 is 17 amino acids. The CDR3 is CISVPEAWKGANTEAFF.

The chain uses TRBV28 and TRBJ2-2; TCRdb indicates TRBD1, and absent DNA this call remains unverified. Germline V gene data show CDR1 as MDHEN and CDR2 as SYDVKM. The CDR3 consists of 15 residues. The CDR3 sequence: CASSSGTPQTGELFF.

The chain is built from TRBV28 and TRBJ2-7; with no DNA, the TCRdb D assignment of TRBD1 cannot be verified. This CDR3 contains 12 residues. The germline V gene encodes CDR1 MDHEN and CDR2 SYDVKM. Here the CDR3 reads CASTLGGYEQYF.

The J gene is TRBJ1-5, the V gene TRBV19; no DNA is available, so the TRBD1 call from TCRdb remains unchecked. CDR1 and CDR2 (germline): LNHDA, SQIVND (reference sequence). There are 16 residues in the CDR3. The CDR3 is CASSHLPGQGAQPQHF.

The genes are TRBV9 and TRBJ1-2; TCRdb indicates TRBD1, and absent DNA this call remains unverified. Germline V gives CDR1 SGDLS, CDR2 YYNGEE. The length of the CDR3 is 15 residues. Here the CDR3 reads CASSVGQWRNYGYTF.

The chain has TRBV20-1 and TRBJ1-3; TCRdb outputs TRBD1, but without DNA this stays unchecked. This CDR3 region has 15 residues. Germline values: CDR1 DFQATT, CDR2 SNEGSKA (reference sequence). The CDR3 protein is CSANKIRDTGNTIYF.

The V call is TRBV21-1, the J call TRBJ1-2; absent DNA, TCRdb's TRBD1 call cannot be checked. TRBV21-1 is described as a pseudogene. The CDR3 runs to 14 residues. This chain's CDR3 is CASSSGQGAYGYTF.

The rearrangement links TRBV29-1 to TRBJ2-1; TCRdb lists TRBD1, though no DNA is available to test this call. The CDR3 loop spans 13 amino acids. Germline values: CDR1 SQVTM, CDR2 ANQGSEA. CDR3 protein: CSVPGSVVTGQFF.

The rearrangement joins TRBV12-3 or TRBV12-4 to TRBJ2-7; the D call of TRBD1 rests on TCRdb alone, since no DNA is present to check it. The CDR3 consists of 14 residues. The CDR3 sequence: CASREEGGWSEQYF.

CDR3 protein: CASSHTLIGNNEQFF. This chain uses TRBV3-1 with TRBJ2-1. The germline V gene encodes CDR1 LGHDT and CDR2 YNNKEL (reference sequence). This CDR3 has 15 amino acids.

This sequence joins TRBV7-9 and TRBJ2-7; without DNA, the TCRdb call of TRBD1 cannot be checked. The CDR3 loop spans 16 amino acids. From germline, CDR1 is SEHNR and CDR2 FQNEAQ (reference sequence). This CDR3 reads CASSPQAGGPSYEQYF.

The chain employs TRBV28 and TRBJ2-2. The CDR3 runs 14 residues. Germline loops: CDR1 MDHEN, CDR2 SYDVKM. CDR3 amino acids: CASSLHTTTGELLF.

The chain carries TRBV6-5 and TRBJ2-7; TCRdb picks TRBD2, but there is no DNA to check that call. Germline V gene data show CDR1 as MNHEY and CDR2 as SVGAGI. CDR3 length equals 15 residues. The CDR3 is CASSYAAGGLDEQYF.

V usage is TRBV9 and J usage is TRBJ2-1; lacking DNA, the TRBD1 call made by TCRdb goes unchecked. The germline CDR1 and CDR2 sequences are SGDLS and YYNGEE. This CDR3 comprises 14 residues. CDR3 in amino acids: CASSLDAAGNEQFF.

V gene TRBV7-7 combines with J gene TRBJ2-2. The CDR3 extends over 14 amino acids. The germline CDR1 and CDR2 sequences are SSHAT and FNYEAQ (reference sequence). The CDR3 is CASSLGPSTGELFF.

CDR3 region: CSVGDTLNTEAFF. The chain combines TRBV29-1 with TRBJ1-1; lacking DNA, the TRBD1 call made by TCRdb goes unchecked. The CDR3 has 13 amino acids. The V gene's germline CDR1 is SQVTM and CDR2 ANQGSEA.

The chain carries TRBV15 and TRBJ2-7; TCRdb names TRBD1, which stays unverified in the absence of DNA. The length of the CDR3 is 15 residues. Per the germline V gene, CDR1 is LNHNV and CDR2 is YYDKDF (reference sequence). CDR3 amino acids: CATSQGGTGGYEQYF.

The J gene is TRBJ1-3, the V gene TRBV29-1. Germline CDR1 and CDR2: SQVTM and ANQGSEA. This CDR3 is built from 14 residues. CDR3: CSVQGQISGNTIYF.